This T cell receptor beta chain was sequenced for a study of shared clonotypes between healthy human individuals. Overall study: A couple of female and a few male donors aged 18 to 49 were enrolled. A donor's plate count was three for CD4 naive and three for CD4 memory; CD8 naive had two and CD8 memory one.

Clones were sequenced by immunoSEQ multiplex PCR, and TCRdb holds only the in-frame ones, with some missing. Of millions of clones in the sample, 85% to 95% were seen once. CD8 cells classed as naive were CD45RO-negative and positively selected for CCR7, excluding terminally differentiated effector memory CD45RA+ cells. V was clipped by 5 bases and J by 3 bases, with 17 bases between them. This CDR3 has 15 residues. Germline CDR1 is LNHNV and CDR2 is YYDKDF (reference sequence). General study findings and limits: When naive CD4 clonotypes were compared across a few donors, around 4.6% were shared.

To note about this clone: Its target is not known.

This TCR was recovered from a man aged 18 to 30 in good health. Some clones in this sample may be carry-over from other donors' samples. V gene TRBV15 combines with J gene TRBJ2-7, with D perhaps being TRBD1 or TRBD2 (6 bases each). Material: naive CD8+ T cells from PBMCs. In nucleotides, the CDR3 is TGTGCCACCAGCCCCTCCCGGGGGACAAACTACGAGCAGTACTTC. It is translated as CATSPSRGTNYEQYF.